This T cell receptor beta chain stems from a study of T cell responses to AZD1222 COVID-19 vaccine. The table came from immunoSEQ multiplex PCR; TCRdb's copy has only in-frame clones and leaves some out. The sample lists around 63,000 clones; roughly 87% were seen once. Germline CDR1 reads LNHDA; CDR2 reads SQIVND (reference sequence). CDR3 length equals 14 residues. Trimming left V 5 bases short and J 4 bases short, with 12 bases between. The chain uses TRBV19 and TRBJ1-5; a weak D match, TRBD1 (5 bases). This TCR was sampled from an adult in good health. The sequencing here drew on peripheral blood, taken on day 0 of AZD1222 vaccination. CDR3 sequence (DNA): TGTGCCAGTAGTCCTTTGACAGTAAATCAGCCCCAGCATTTT. This sequence encodes CASSPLTVNQPQHF.